This TCR beta chain derives from a study of early T cells in non-severe SARS-CoV-2 infection. Study-level background: Investigators sequenced bulk RNA drawn from unsorted whole blood, and chains remained unpaired.

Separate cDNA molecules each had unique molecular identifiers attached to them. TCRdb independently ran MiXCR on the 5' RACE reads; one entry per CDR3 protein. The data show about 80,000 distinct CDR3 sequences, 12% seen once. Findings and limits, study-wide: Anti-spike CD8 responses were favored by VDJdb matching, which missed private and CD4 specificities.

This clonotype occurred once. Its antigen is still unknown. Sequences were obtained from whole blood. This TCR was sampled from an adult who was a healthcare worker with PCR-confirmed SARS-CoV-2 infection or an uninfected control (not recorded which).

The CDR3 region is CASSQKTAEAFF. CDR3 sequence (DNA): TGTGCCAGCAGCCAAAAGACGGCGGAAGCTTTCTTT. V usage is TRBV3-1 and J usage is TRBJ1-1, with D unclear. The CDR3 sequence is 12 residues long. The V end lost 2 bases, the J end lost 8 bases, and 9 bases lay between the germline ends. Germline V gene lookup returns CDR1 LGHDT and CDR2 YNNKEL (reference sequence). Full variable domain (rest looked up from reference TRBV3-1 and TRBJ1-1): DTAVSQTPKYLVTQMGNDKSIKCEQNLGHDTMYWYKQDSKKFLKIMFSYNNKELIINETVPNRFSPKSPDKAHLNLHINSLELGDSAVYFCASSQKTAEAFFGQGTRLTVV.